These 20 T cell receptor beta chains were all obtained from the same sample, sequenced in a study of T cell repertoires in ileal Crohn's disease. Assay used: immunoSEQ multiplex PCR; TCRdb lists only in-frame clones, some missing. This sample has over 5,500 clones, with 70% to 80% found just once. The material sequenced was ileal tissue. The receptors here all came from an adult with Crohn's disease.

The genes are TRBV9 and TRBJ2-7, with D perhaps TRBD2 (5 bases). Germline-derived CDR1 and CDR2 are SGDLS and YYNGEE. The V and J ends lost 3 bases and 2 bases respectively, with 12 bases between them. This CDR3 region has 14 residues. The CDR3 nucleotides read TGTGCCAGCAGCGCCCGGGGTTATCCCTACGAGCAGTACTTC. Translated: CASSARGYPYEQYF.

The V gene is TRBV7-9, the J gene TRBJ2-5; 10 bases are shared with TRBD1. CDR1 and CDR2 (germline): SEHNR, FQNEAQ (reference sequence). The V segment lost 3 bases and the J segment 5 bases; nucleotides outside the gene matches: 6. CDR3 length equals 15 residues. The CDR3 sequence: CASSLATGGEETQYF. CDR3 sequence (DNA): TGTGCCAGCAGCTTGGCGACAGGGGGCGAGGAGACCCAGTACTTC.

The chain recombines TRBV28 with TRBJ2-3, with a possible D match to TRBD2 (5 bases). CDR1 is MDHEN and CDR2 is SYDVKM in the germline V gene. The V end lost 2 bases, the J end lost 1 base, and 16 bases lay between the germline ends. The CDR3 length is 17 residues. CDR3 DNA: TGTGCCAGCAGTTTAAGGTGGAGACTATGGCGCACAGATACGCAGTATTTT. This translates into CASSLRWRLWRTDTQYF.

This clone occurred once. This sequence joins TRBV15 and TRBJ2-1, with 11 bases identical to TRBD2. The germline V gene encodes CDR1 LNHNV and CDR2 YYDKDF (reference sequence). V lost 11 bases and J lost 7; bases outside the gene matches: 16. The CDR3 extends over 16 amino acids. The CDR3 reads CAFGIAGGPRGNEQFF. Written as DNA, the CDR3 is TGTGCCTTTGGCATAGCGGGAGGGCCCCGGGGAAATGAGCAGTTCTTC.

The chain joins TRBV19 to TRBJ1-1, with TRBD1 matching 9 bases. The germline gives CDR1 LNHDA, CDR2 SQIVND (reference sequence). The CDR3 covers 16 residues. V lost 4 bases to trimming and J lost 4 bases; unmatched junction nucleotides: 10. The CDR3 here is CASSTGTGFFVTEAFF. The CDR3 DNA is TGTGCCAGTAGTACCGGGACAGGGTTCTTTGTCACTGAAGCTTTCTTT.

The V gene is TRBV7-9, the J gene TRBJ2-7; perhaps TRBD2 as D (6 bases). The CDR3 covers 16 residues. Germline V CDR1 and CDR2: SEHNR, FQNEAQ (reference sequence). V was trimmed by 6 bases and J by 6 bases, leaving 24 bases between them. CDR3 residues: CASSQAEGWGKVEQYF. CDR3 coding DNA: TGTGCCAGCAGTCAAGCGGAGGGCTGGGGGAAGGTCGAGCAGTACTTC.

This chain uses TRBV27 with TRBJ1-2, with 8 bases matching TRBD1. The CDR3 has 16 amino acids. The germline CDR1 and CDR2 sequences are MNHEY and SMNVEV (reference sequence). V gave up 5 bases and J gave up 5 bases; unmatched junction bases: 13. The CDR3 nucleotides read TGTGCCAGCAGTCCAGGAAGCTACAGGGGGGCTTATGGCTACACCTTC. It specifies CASSPGSYRGAYGYTF.

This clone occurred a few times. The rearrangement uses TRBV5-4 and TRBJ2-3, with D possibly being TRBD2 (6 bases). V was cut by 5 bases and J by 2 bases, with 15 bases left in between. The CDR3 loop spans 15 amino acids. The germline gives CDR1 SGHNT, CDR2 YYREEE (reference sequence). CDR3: CASSTAREITDTQYF. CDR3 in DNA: TGTGCCAGCAGTACGGCACGGGAGATCACAGATACGCAGTATTTT.

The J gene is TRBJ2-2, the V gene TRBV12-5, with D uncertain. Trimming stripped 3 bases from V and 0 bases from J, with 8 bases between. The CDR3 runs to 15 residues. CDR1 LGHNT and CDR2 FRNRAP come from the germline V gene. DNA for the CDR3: TGTGCTAGTGGTTTAACAGATTCGAACACCGGGGAGCTGTTTTTT. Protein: CASGLTDSNTGELFF.

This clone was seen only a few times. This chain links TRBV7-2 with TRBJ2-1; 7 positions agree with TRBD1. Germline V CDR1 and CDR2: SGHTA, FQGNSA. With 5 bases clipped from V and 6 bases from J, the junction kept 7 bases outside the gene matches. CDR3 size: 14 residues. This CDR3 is CASSPSGTVNEQFF. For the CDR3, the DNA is TGTGCCAGCAGCCCATCCGGGACAGTCAATGAGCAGTTCTTC. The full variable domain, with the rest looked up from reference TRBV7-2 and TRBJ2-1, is GAGVSQSPSNKVTEKGKDVELRCDPISGHTALYWYRQSLGQGLEFLIYFQGNSAPDKSGLPSDRFSAERTGGSVSTLTIQRTQQEDSAVYLCASSPSGTVNEQFFGPGTRLTVL.

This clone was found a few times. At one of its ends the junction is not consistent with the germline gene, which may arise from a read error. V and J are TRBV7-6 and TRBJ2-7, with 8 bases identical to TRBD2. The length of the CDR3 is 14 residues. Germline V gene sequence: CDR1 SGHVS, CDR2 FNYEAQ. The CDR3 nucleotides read TGTGCCAGCAGCCTGGACCTCGACGGGAGGGATTGGAACTTC. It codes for CASSLDLDGRDWNF.

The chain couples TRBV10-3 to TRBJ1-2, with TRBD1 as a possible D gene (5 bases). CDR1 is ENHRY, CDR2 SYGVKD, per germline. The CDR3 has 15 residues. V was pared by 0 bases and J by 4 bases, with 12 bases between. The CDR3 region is CAISESSGVGYGYTF. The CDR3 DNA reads TGTGCCATCAGTGAGTCATCGGGGGTGGGCTATGGCTACACCTTC.

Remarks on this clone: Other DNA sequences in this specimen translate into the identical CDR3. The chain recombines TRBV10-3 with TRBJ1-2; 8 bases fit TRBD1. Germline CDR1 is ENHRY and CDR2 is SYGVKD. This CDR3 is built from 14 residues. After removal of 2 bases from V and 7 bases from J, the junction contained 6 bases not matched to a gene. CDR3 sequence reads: CAISENRGSGGYTF. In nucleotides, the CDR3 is TGTGCCATCAGTGAGAACAGGGGGTCTGGTGGCTACACCTTC.

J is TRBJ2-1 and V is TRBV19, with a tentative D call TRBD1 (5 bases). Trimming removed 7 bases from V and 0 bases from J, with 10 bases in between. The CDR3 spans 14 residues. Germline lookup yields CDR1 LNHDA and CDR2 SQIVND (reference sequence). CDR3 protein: CASTKDSSYNEQFF. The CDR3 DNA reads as TGTGCCAGTACCAAAGACAGCTCCTACAATGAGCAGTTCTTC.

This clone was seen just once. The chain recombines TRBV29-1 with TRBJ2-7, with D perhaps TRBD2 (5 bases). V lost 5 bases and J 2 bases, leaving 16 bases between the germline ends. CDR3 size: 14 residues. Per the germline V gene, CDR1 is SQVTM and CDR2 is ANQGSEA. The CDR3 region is CSVLAAGYTYEQYF. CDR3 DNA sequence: TGCAGCGTTTTGGCTGCGGGCTACACCTACGAGCAGTACTTC.

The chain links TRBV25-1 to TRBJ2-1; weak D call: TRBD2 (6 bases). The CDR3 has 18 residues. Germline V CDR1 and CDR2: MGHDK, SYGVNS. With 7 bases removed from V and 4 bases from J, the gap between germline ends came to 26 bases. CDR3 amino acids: CASKGKVGTQRVYNEQFF. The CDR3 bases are TGTGCCAGCAAGGGCAAGGTAGGGACCCAGCGGGTATACAATGAGCAGTTCTTC.

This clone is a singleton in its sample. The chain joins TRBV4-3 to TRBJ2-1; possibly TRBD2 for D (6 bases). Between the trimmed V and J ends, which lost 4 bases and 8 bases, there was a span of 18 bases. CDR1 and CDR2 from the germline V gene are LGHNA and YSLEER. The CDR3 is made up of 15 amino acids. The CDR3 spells CASSPPGLPTHEQFF. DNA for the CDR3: TGCGCCAGCAGCCCCCCGGGACTCCCGACCCATGAGCAGTTCTTC.

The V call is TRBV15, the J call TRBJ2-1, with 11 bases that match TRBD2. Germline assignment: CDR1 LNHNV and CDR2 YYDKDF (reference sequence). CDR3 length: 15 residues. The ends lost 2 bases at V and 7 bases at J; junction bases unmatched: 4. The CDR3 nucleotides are TGTGCCACCAGCAGACTAGCGGGAGGTGGTAATGAGCAGTTCTTC. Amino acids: CATSRLAGGGNEQFF. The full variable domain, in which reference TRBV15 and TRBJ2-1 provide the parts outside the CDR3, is DAMVIQNPRYQVTQFGKPVTLSCSQTLNHNVMYWYQQKSSQAPKLLFHYYDKDFNNEADTPDNFQSRRPNTSFCFLDIRSPGLGDTAMYLCATSRLAGGGNEQFFGPGTRLTVL.

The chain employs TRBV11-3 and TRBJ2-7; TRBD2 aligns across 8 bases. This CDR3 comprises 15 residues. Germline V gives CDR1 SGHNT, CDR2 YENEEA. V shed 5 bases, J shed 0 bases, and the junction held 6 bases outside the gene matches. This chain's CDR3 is CASSETSASSYEQYF. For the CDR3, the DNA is TGTGCCAGCAGCGAGACTAGCGCGAGCTCCTACGAGCAGTACTTC. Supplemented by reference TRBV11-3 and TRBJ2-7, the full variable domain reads EAGVVQSPRYKIIEKKQPVAFWCNPISGHNTLYWYLQNLGQGPELLIRYENEEAVDDSQLPKDRFSAERLKGVDSTLKIQPAELGDSAVYLCASSETSASSYEQYFGPGTRLTVT.

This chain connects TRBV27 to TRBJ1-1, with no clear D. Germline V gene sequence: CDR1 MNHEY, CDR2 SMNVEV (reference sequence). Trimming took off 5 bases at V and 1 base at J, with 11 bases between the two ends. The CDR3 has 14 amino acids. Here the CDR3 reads CASSPLYGNTEAFF. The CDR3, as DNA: TGTGCCAGCAGTCCCCTATACGGGAACACTGAAGCTTTCTTT.